The 27 T cell receptor beta chains given below trace back to one sample, sequenced in a study of blood T cell repertoires in COVID-19 (dated by TCRdb to 2020 to 2021). Receptor amplification or capture employed the immunoSEQ multiplex PCR assay. What TCRdb holds here is the immuneACCESS table cut down to in-frame rearrangements. Part of the clones is not present; checked against another copy, under half of the missing clones reflect an unresolved V gene, and the others are unexplained. Counted in this sample were 10,000 or so clones; approximately 85% of them appeared once. Jointly, the top ten make up around 5.6% of the sample. Sequencing was done on a sample of peripheral blood. The receptors were gathered from a human donor in a cohort sampled during active COVID-19.

The V gene is TRBV3-1 (or the pseudogene TRBV3-2), the J gene TRBJ2-5, with TRBD2 matching over 8 bases. Per the germline V gene, CDR1 is LGHDT and CDR2 is YNNKEL (reference sequence). V lost 6 bases, J lost 5 bases, and 11 bases stayed unmatched. CDR3 length: 15 amino acids. CDR3: CASSRTSQGRETQYF. DNA for the CDR3: TGTGCCAGCAGTCGGACTAGCCAAGGACGGGAGACCCAGTACTTC.

V usage is TRBV11-2 and J usage is TRBJ2-4; no definite D call. Germline lookup yields CDR1 SGHAT and CDR2 FQNNGV. The CDR3 loop spans 16 amino acids. Trimming pared 1 base from V and 0 bases from J, leaving 10 bases between. The CDR3 region is CASSLVLAAAKNIQYF. CDR3 DNA: TGTGCCAGCAGCTTAGTATTAGCAGCAGCCAAAAACATTCAGTACTTC. Full variable domain (rest looked up from reference TRBV11-2 and TRBJ2-4): EAGVAQSPRYKIIEKRQSVAFWCNPISGHATLYWYQQILGQGPKLLIQFQNNGVVDDSQLPKDRFSAERLKGVDSTLKIQPAKLEDSAVYLCASSLVLAAAKNIQYFGAGTRLSVL.

The V call is TRBV5-1, the J call TRBJ2-7; weak D call: TRBD1 (5 bases). CDR1 is SGHRS, CDR2 YFSETQ, per germline. The V end lost 4 bases, the J end lost 2 bases, and 10 bases lay between the germline ends. The CDR3 sequence is 13 residues long. In DNA, the CDR3 is TGCGCCAGCAGCCAGGGCCCCACCTACGAGCAGTACTTC. This gives the protein CASSQGPTYEQYF.

V gene TRBV11-2 combines with J gene TRBJ2-2; 10 bases line up with TRBD2. The CDR3 loop spans 18 amino acids. The germline V gene has CDR1 SGHAT and CDR2 FQNNGV. The J segment lost 5 bases and the V segment lost 7 bases, leaving 16 bases of the junction unmatched. CDR3 sequence (DNA): TGTGCCAGCATCCCTGGGGGTAGCGGGGGGATAGTTACCGGGGAGCTGTTTTTT. It codes for CASIPGGSGGIVTGELFF.

The chain is built from TRBV19 and TRBJ2-7; 10 bases line up with TRBD2. Trimming at V came to 0 bases and at J to 2 bases, leaving 7 bases not matched to a gene. In germline, CDR1 is LNHDA, CDR2 SQIVND (reference sequence). The CDR3 is 17 residues long. DNA for the CDR3: TGTGCCAGTAGTATAGAGGGGACTAGCGCTACAACCTACGAGCAGTACTTC. It specifies CASSIEGTSATTYEQYF.

The V and J genes are TRBV28 and TRBJ2-1; 8 positions agree with TRBD2. CDR3 length equals 15 residues. The germline V gene has CDR1 MDHEN and CDR2 SYDVKM. V lost 3 bases, J lost 10 bases, and 11 bases stayed unmatched. As DNA, the CDR3 is TGTGCCAGCAGTTTCCAAGCGGGAGTCGGATTAGAGCAGTTCTTC. This sequence encodes CASSFQAGVGLEQFF.

The V call is TRBV5-1, the J call TRBJ2-7; 7 bases agree with TRBD1. CDR3 length: 14 residues. Per germline, CDR1 SGHRS and CDR2 YFSETQ. Trimming took 3 bases from V and 3 from J; bases not matched to a gene: 6. DNA of the CDR3: TGCGCCAGCAGCTCGACGACAGGGTTCTACGAGCAGTACTTC. This sequence encodes CASSSTTGFYEQYF.

The genes are TRBV2 and TRBJ2-7; 9 nucleotides align to TRBD2. J lost 6 bases, V lost 4 bases, and 4 bases had no gene match. Per germline, CDR1 SNHLY and CDR2 FYNNEI. CDR3 length: 13 residues. The CDR3 bases are TGTGCCAGCAGTGGGCTAGCGGGATCCGAGCAGTACTTC. It yields the protein CASSGLAGSEQYF. Complete variable domain (other parts from reference TRBV2 and TRBJ2-7): EPEVTQTPSHQVTQMGQEVILRCVPISNHLYFYWYRQILGQKVEFLVSFYNNEISEKSEIFDDQFSVERPDGSNFTLKIRSTKLEDSAMYFCASSGLAGSEQYFGPGTRLTVT.

The chain has TRBV30 and TRBJ1-3, with D hard to call. Per germline, CDR1 GTSNPN and CDR2 SVGIG (reference sequence). The CDR3 spans 12 residues. The ends were cut back, 0 bases at V and 5 bases at J, with 5 bases in the middle. CDR3 loop: CAWSVFRNTIYF. Here the CDR3 DNA reads TGTGCCTGGAGTGTCTTTCGAAACACCATATATTTT. Complete variable domain (other parts from reference TRBV30 and TRBJ1-3): SQTIHQWPATLVQPVGSPLSLECTVEGTSNPNLYWYRQAAGRGLQLLFYSVGIGQISSEVPQNLSASRPQDRQFILSSKKLLLSDSGFYLCAWSVFRNTIYFGEGSWLTVV.

The genes are TRBV27 and TRBJ2-7; possibly TRBD1 for D (5 bases). Per germline, CDR1 MNHEY and CDR2 SMNVEV (reference sequence). Trimming removed 0 bases at V and 6 bases at J, with 6 bases between. This CDR3 region has 12 residues. CDR3 in amino acids: CASSLSDTEQYF. DNA of the CDR3: TGTGCCAGCAGTTTATCGGACACCGAGCAGTACTTC.

This chain links TRBV7-6 with TRBJ2-3; possible D gene TRBD1, 7 bases. The CDR3 has 15 amino acids. V was pared by 0 bases and J by 3 bases, with 10 bases between. Germline CDR1 reads SGHVS; CDR2 reads FNYEAQ. CDR3 bases: TGTGCCAGCAGCTTAGCGACAGGGAGGACAGATACGCAGTATTTT. This translates into CASSLATGRTDTQYF. The variable domain in full, with the rest retrieved from reference TRBV7-6 and TRBJ2-3, is GAGVSQSPRYKVTKRGQDVALRCDPISGHVSLYWYRQALGQGPEFLTYFNYEAQQDKSGLPNDRFSAERPEGSISTLTIQRTEQRDSAMYRCASSLATGRTDTQYFGPGTRLTVL.

This chain joins TRBV9 and TRBJ2-7; weak D call: TRBD2 (5 bases). The germline gives CDR1 SGDLS, CDR2 YYNGEE. The V and J ends lost 3 bases and 2 bases respectively, with 12 bases between them. The CDR3 consists of 14 residues. As DNA, the CDR3 is TGTGCCAGCAGCGCCGACGGACTGGCCTACGAGCAGTACTTC. The encoded protein is CASSADGLAYEQYF.

V is TRBV7-2 and J is TRBJ1-3; 9 nucleotides agree with TRBD1. The CDR3 contains 14 residues. J was trimmed by 7 bases and V by 5 bases; bases with no gene match: 6. Germline V gives CDR1 SGHTA, CDR2 FQGNSA. CDR3 coding DNA: TGTGCCAGCAGCCAGGGGACAGGGCTTAACACCATATATTTT. Protein product: CASSQGTGLNTIYF. Variable domain in full (rest from reference TRBV7-2 and TRBJ1-3): GAGVSQSPSNKVTEKGKDVELRCDPISGHTALYWYRQSLGQGLEFLIYFQGNSAPDKSGLPSDRFSAERTGGSVSTLTIQRTQQEDSAVYLCASSQGTGLNTIYFGEGSWLTVV.

This clone has only a few counts. This sequence joins TRBV9 and TRBJ2-1; tentative D call: TRBD2 (6 bases). Trimming pared 4 bases from V and 4 bases from J, leaving 9 bases between. CDR1 and CDR2 (germline): SGDLS, YYNGEE. The CDR3 runs to 13 residues. CDR3 protein: CASSTGRYNEQFF. CDR3 sequence (DNA): TGTGCCAGCAGCACGGGGAGGTACAATGAGCAGTTCTTC.

This chain joins TRBV5-1 and TRBJ1-1; tentative D call: TRBD1 (5 bases). Trimming stripped 3 bases from V and 1 base from J, with 13 bases between. Germline CDR1 is SGHRS and CDR2 is YFSETQ. The CDR3 runs to 15 residues. The CDR3 nucleotides read TGCGCCAGCAGCTCTATGGGGCATAAGAACACTGAAGCTTTCTTT. This sequence encodes CASSSMGHKNTEAFF.

This clone was picked up one time. The CDR3 DNA follows: TGTGCCAGCAGCCAGTGGACTCGAGGGGGGGAAGATACGCAGTATTTT. Amino acid sequence: CASSQWTRGGEDTQYF. The V call is TRBV3-1 (or the pseudogene TRBV3-2), the J call TRBJ2-3, with a possible D match to TRBD2 (7 bases). Germline V gives CDR1 LGHDT, CDR2 YNNKEL (reference sequence). The CDR3 length is 16 residues. V lost 3 bases and J 5 bases, leaving 18 bases between the germline ends.

V usage is TRBV2 and J usage is TRBJ1-4, with 8 nucleotides matching TRBD1. Germline CDR1 is SNHLY and CDR2 is FYNNEI. V shed 6 bases, J shed 4 bases, and the junction held 7 bases outside the gene matches. CDR3 length: 15 residues. The DNA of the CDR3 is TGTGCCAGCAGCGTGACTGGACAGGGTAATGAAAAACTGTTTTTT. Its translation: CASSVTGQGNEKLFF. The entire variable domain, with the rest obtained from reference TRBV2 and TRBJ1-4, is as follows: EPEVTQTPSHQVTQMGQEVILRCVPISNHLYFYWYRQILGQKVEFLVSFYNNEISEKSEIFDDQFSVERPDGSNFTLKIRSTKLEDSAMYFCASSVTGQGNEKLFFGSGTQLSVL.

This chain connects TRBV18 to TRBJ1-1, with D uncertain. CDR1 is KGHSH and CDR2 is LQKENI in the germline V gene. V gave up 0 bases and J gave up 3 bases, with 11 bases separating them. This CDR3 is 15 amino acids long. The CDR3 sequence: CASSPPTTLDTEAFF. DNA for the CDR3: TGTGCCAGCTCACCACCGACGACTTTGGACACTGAAGCTTTCTTT. Variable domain in full (rest from reference TRBV18 and TRBJ1-1): NAGVMQNPRHLVRRRGQEARLRCSPMKGHSHVYWYRQLPEEGLKFMVYLQKENIIDESGMPKERFSAEFPKEGPSILRIQQVVRGDSAAYFCASSPPTTLDTEAFFGQGTRLTVV.

The V and J genes are TRBV5-1 and TRBJ2-1; the D is unclear. This CDR3 has 15 residues. Per the germline V gene, CDR1 is SGHRS and CDR2 is YFSETQ. Trimming took off 2 bases at V and 0 bases at J, with 9 bases between the two ends. CDR3 nucleotide sequence: TGCGCCAGCAGCTTACAGACCAGCTCCTACAATGAGCAGTTCTTC. Protein sequence: CASSLQTSSYNEQFF.

The rearrangement uses TRBV5-1 and TRBJ1-2; TRBD1 matches 8 bases. V lost 4 bases, J lost 5 bases, and 7 bases stayed unmatched. The CDR3 totals 14 residues. Germline assignment: CDR1 SGHRS and CDR2 YFSETQ. The CDR3 nucleotides read TGCGCCAGCAGCCCTGACAGGGGCGCTTATGGCTACACCTTC. Translated: CASSPDRGAYGYTF.

This chain connects TRBV5-4 to TRBJ1-1, with TRBD1 matching over 7 bases. The V gene's germline CDR1 is SGHNT and CDR2 YYREEE (reference sequence). This CDR3 region has 14 residues. The V gene end was trimmed by 4 bases and the J gene end by 3 bases; junction bases not matched to a gene: 6. The CDR3 DNA reads TGTGCCAGCAGCCTGGGACAGCTTCACACTGAAGCTTTCTTT. Its protein is CASSLGQLHTEAFF. Combining the CDR3 with reference TRBV5-4 and TRBJ1-1 gives the whole variable domain ETGVTQSPTHLIKTRGQQVTLRCSSQSGHNTVSWYQQALGQGPQFIFQYYREEENGRGNFPPRFSGLQFPNYSSELNVNALELDDSALYLCASSLGQLHTEAFFGQGTRLTVV.

J is TRBJ1-3 and V is TRBV2; D perhaps matches TRBD1 (6 bases). The length of the CDR3 is 15 residues. The germline V gene encodes CDR1 SNHLY and CDR2 FYNNEI. V gave up 2 bases and J gave up 3 bases, with 11 bases separating them. The CDR3 sequence is CASSERGADGNTIYF. DNA of the CDR3: TGTGCCAGCAGTGAACGGGGGGCAGATGGAAACACCATATATTTT.

This clone was detected once. The genes are TRBV9 and TRBJ2-5; TRBD2 agrees at 8 bases. The CDR3 spans 15 residues. Looked up from germline, CDR1 is SGDLS and CDR2 is YYNGEE. Trimming removed 4 bases from V and 5 bases from J; junction bases left unmatched: 10. This CDR3 is CASSPPHGGAETQYF. DNA for the CDR3: TGTGCCAGCAGCCCCCCCCACGGGGGGGCGGAGACCCAGTACTTC.

This clone was counted between two and nine times. This chain links TRBV7-9 with TRBJ2-4; 7 nucleotides match TRBD2. CDR3 length equals 15 residues. The V gene end was trimmed by 2 bases and the J gene end by 6 bases; junction bases not matched to a gene: 7. Per the germline V gene, CDR1 is SEHNR and CDR2 is FQNEAQ (reference sequence). The CDR3 DNA reads TGTGCCAGCAGCTTAAAGGGGTCTAGCGGAAACATTCAGTACTTC. Amino acids: CASSLKGSSGNIQYF.

The chain uses TRBV12-3 or TRBV12-4 and TRBJ1-1, with 8 positions matching TRBD1. The CDR3 has 13 residues. Trimming at V came to 5 bases and at J to 3 bases, leaving 2 bases not matched to a gene. In DNA form, the CDR3 reads TGTGCCAGCAGTAAACAGGGGGACACTGAAGCTTTCTTT. Translation: CASSKQGDTEAFF.

This rearrangement joins TRBV18 to TRBJ2-1; TRBD2 might be the D (5 bases). V was shortened by 3 bases and J by 1 base, with 10 bases between the two germline ends. Germline V gene sequence: CDR1 KGHSH, CDR2 LQKENI. The CDR3 consists of 15 residues. CDR3 sequence reads: CASSPTRGSYNEQFF. The CDR3, as DNA: TGTGCCAGCTCACCTACCCGGGGATCCTACAATGAGCAGTTCTTC.

The V gene is TRBV29-1, the J gene TRBJ1-2; TRBD1 matches at 8 bases. With V trimmed by 6 bases and J by 1 base, 4 bases remained unmatched. Germline lookup yields CDR1 SQVTM and CDR2 ANQGSEA. There are 13 residues in the CDR3. CDR3 nucleotides: TGCAGCGTCGTGACAGGGGATAACTATGGCTACACCTTC. Amino acids: CSVVTGDNYGYTF.